Only a few counts were recorded for the clone carrying this T cell receptor beta chain. Antigen unknown. Data came from immunoSEQ multiplex PCR; TCRdb stores just in-frame clones and leaves some out. Of 45,000 to 50,000 clones in the sample, roughly 93% were seen once. Germline CDR1 and CDR2: LGHNA and YNFKEQ. Trimming cost V 5 bases and J 7 bases; bases outside gene matches: 8. CDR3 size: 14 residues. This record comes from a study of T cell therapy after organ transplantation. Broader study findings: In nonresponders, large pretherapy expansions changed minimally after therapy.

The chain has TRBV4-2 and TRBJ2-7; TRBD1 aligns across 10 bases. Specimen: CD8+ T cells from blood, collected before autologous CMV-specific T cell therapy. This clonotype was obtained from a human patient who had received a solid organ transplant and had CMV disease. Written as DNA, the CDR3 is TGTGCCAGCAGCGGAGGGACAGGGGCTGAGGAGCAGTACTTC. The encoded protein is CASSGGTGAEEQYF.